Sequencing of this T cell receptor (beta chain) was carried out in a study of blood T cell repertoires in COVID-19. Study information: Sites in the United States, Italy and Spain provided acute and convalescent COVID-19 samples. Sample material is recorded as cDNA or gDNA derived from T cells, B-cell-depleted T cells, or PBMCs.

The germline gives CDR1 SGHDN, CDR2 FVKESK. V dropped 1 base and J dropped 0 bases, with 18 bases sitting between them. The CDR3 extends over 18 amino acids. How the authors handled the data: The authors estimated nucleated cell counts from reference gene primer amplification. TCRdb's copy holds only in-frame clones and misses some; the assay was immunoSEQ multiplex PCR. The DNA was the basis for D and trimming; V, J and clone size are from that table. The sample lists around 250,000 clones, 80% to 85% occurring once. The genes are TRBV14 and TRBJ1-1; no definite D call. Sample: peripheral blood. This sequence originates from a man in his fifties or sixties with active or convalescent COVID-19. For the CDR3, the DNA is TGTGCCAGCAGCCAAGTTCTTGGAGCAAGTGTTATGAACACTGAAGCTTTCTTT. Its protein is CASSQVLGASVMNTEAFF.